These 18 T cell receptor beta chains were sequenced from one sample in a study of early T cells in non-severe SARS-CoV-2 infection. TCRdb independently ran MiXCR on the 5' RACE reads; one entry per CDR3 protein. The repertoire holds 70,000 to 85,000 distinct CDR3 sequences, with about 13% as singletons. Sequenced sample: whole blood. Receptor source: an adult who was a healthcare worker with PCR-confirmed SARS-CoV-2 infection or an uninfected control (not recorded which).

This clonotype appeared many times. The chain has TRBV30 and TRBJ1-1, with TRBD1 matching over 8 bases. Trimming removed 3 bases from V and 4 bases from J; junction bases left unmatched: 1. The CDR3 is 12 amino acids. Germline CDR1 is GTSNPN and CDR2 is SVGIG (reference sequence). CDR3 region: CAWRTGGTEAFF. The CDR3 bases are TGTGCCTGGAGAACAGGGGGCACTGAAGCTTTCTTT.

This clonotype was seen ten or more times. This rearrangement joins TRBV6-1 to TRBJ1-1, with 9 bases aligning to TRBD1. Germline trimming cut 6 bases from V and 5 bases from J; bases unmatched to any gene: 16. This CDR3 spans 17 amino acids. Germline CDR1 and CDR2: MNHNS and SASEGT. The CDR3 DNA reads TGTGCCAGCAGAGCCCCCGGGACAGGGATTCGAGGGACTGAAGCTTTCTTT. Translating it yields CASRAPGTGIRGTEAFF.

This chain connects TRBV5-1 to TRBJ1-2, with D perhaps matching TRBD1 (5 bases). Trimming removed 0 bases from V and 7 bases from J, with 10 bases in between. This CDR3 has 13 residues. CDR1 and CDR2 from the germline V gene are SGHRS and YFSETQ. CDR3 in DNA: TGCGCCAGCAGCTTGGAGGGGTACCGTGGCTACACCTTC. Its protein product is CASSLEGYRGYTF. Supplemented by reference TRBV5-1 and TRBJ1-2, the full variable domain reads KAGVTQTPRYLIKTRGQQVTLSCSPISGHRSVSWYQQTPGQGLQFLFEYFSETQRNKGNFPGRFSGRQFSNSRSEMNVSTLELGDSALYLCASSLEGYRGYTFGSGTRLTVV.

In its sample, this clonotype was seen a few times. The V call is TRBV5-4, the J call TRBJ2-6; no reliable D call. V gave up 0 bases and J gave up 0 bases, with 7 bases separating them. CDR1 is SGHNT, CDR2 YYREEE, per germline (reference sequence). This CDR3 comprises 16 residues. The CDR3 DNA sequence: TGTGCCAGCAGCTTGGAAAAAGTCTCTGGGGCCAACGTCCTGACTTTC. Its protein is CASSLEKVSGANVLTF. The full variable domain, rest sourced from reference TRBV5-4 and TRBJ2-6, is ETGVTQSPTHLIKTRGQQVTLRCSSQSGHNTVSWYQQALGQGPQFIFQYYREEENGRGNFPPRFSGLQFPNYSSELNVNALELDDSALYLCASSLEKVSGANVLTFGAGSRLTVL.

The chain is built from TRBV7-9 and TRBJ2-7, with 8 nucleotides matching TRBD1. This CDR3 has 15 residues. V shed 5 bases, J shed 4 bases, and the junction held 10 bases outside the gene matches. CDR1 and CDR2 from the germline V gene are SEHNR and FQNEAQ (reference sequence). The CDR3 DNA reads as TGTGCCAGCAGCCTCCTCCGACAGGGGACGTACGAGCAGTACTTC. Its translation: CASSLLRQGTYEQYF. Full variable domain (rest looked up from reference TRBV7-9 and TRBJ2-7): DTGVSQNPRHKITKRGQNVTFRCDPISEHNRLYWYRQTLGQGPEFLTYFQNEAQLEKSRLLSDRFSAERPKGSFSTLEIQRTEQGDSAMYLCASSLLRQGTYEQYFGPGTRLTVT.

This clonotype was detected only a few times. V and J are TRBV11-2 and TRBJ1-2; possibly TRBD1 for D (6 bases). V was pared by 5 bases and J by 4 bases, with 11 bases between. From germline, CDR1 is SGHAT and CDR2 FQNNGV. The CDR3 extends over 13 amino acids. The CDR3 DNA follows: TGTGCCAGCAGCCCGGACAGCTTCTATGGCTACACCTTC. This sequence encodes CASSPDSFYGYTF.

The sample holds a few counts of this clonotype. V and J are TRBV11-2 and TRBJ2-2; D is perhaps TRBD1 (5 bases). The length of the CDR3 is 18 residues. Germline V gives CDR1 SGHAT, CDR2 FQNNGV. V was pared by 5 bases and J by 0 bases, with 19 bases between. CDR3 sequence reads: CASSPHGRVLSNTGELFF. The CDR3, as DNA: TGTGCCAGCAGCCCCCACGGCAGGGTATTATCGAACACCGGGGAGCTGTTTTTT.

This clonotype has more than one count but fewer than ten. V and J are TRBV18 and TRBJ2-1; D may be TRBD2 (6 bases). This CDR3 is built from 15 residues. Between the trimmed V and J ends, which lost 5 bases and 0 bases, there was a span of 11 bases. The germline V gene encodes CDR1 KGHSH and CDR2 LQKENI. The CDR3 here is CASSELADSYNEQFF. The DNA for the CDR3 is TGTGCCAGCTCAGAACTAGCAGACTCCTACAATGAGCAGTTCTTC.

This clonotype was seen only a few times. The chain joins TRBV29-1 to TRBJ2-5; 9 positions agree with TRBD1. The germline CDR1 and CDR2 sequences are SQVTM and ANQGSEA. V was clipped by 6 bases and J by 0 bases; unmatched bases: 2. The CDR3 totals 13 residues. The CDR3 bases are TGCAGCGTCCGGACAGGGGACCAAGAGACCCAGTACTTC. Residues: CSVRTGDQETQYF.

J is TRBJ1-2 and V is TRBV12-3 or TRBV12-4, with no clear D. This CDR3 region has 13 residues. V gave up 3 bases and J gave up 4 bases, with 9 bases separating them. The CDR3 sequence is CASSFNRFYGYTF. The CDR3 DNA reads as TGTGCCAGCAGTTTTAACAGATTCTATGGCTACACCTTC.

The sample holds many counts of this clonotype. V gene TRBV20-1 combines with J gene TRBJ2-1; 7 nucleotides line up with TRBD2. CDR1 DFQATT and CDR2 SNEGSKA come from the germline V gene (reference sequence). V was pared by 3 bases and J by 1 base, with 9 bases of the junction left unmatched. The CDR3 sequence is 16 residues long. Here the CDR3 reads CSASRRSSGSYNEQFF. CDR3 nucleotides: TGCAGTGCTAGTAGAAGGAGTAGCGGGTCCTACAATGAGCAGTTCTTC.

V is TRBV28 and J is TRBJ1-5; perhaps TRBD1 as D (6 bases). The CDR3 has 15 amino acids. Germline CDR1 and CDR2: MDHEN and SYDVKM. Trimming took off 7 bases at V and 0 bases at J, with 13 bases between the two ends. CDR3 amino acids: CASIPGGPSNQPQHF. CDR3 DNA sequence: TGTGCCAGCATCCCCGGGGGGCCTAGCAATCAGCCCCAGCATTTT.

This clonotype was seen only a few times. V is TRBV7-2 and J is TRBJ2-4; TRBD1 agrees at 10 bases. J was trimmed by 9 bases and V by 3 bases; bases with no gene match: 8. There are 15 residues in the CDR3. CDR1 and CDR2 from the germline V gene are SGHTA and FQGNSA. The chain's CDR3 is CASSFPDRGLFIQYF. The CDR3 bases are TGTGCCAGCAGCTTTCCCGACAGGGGGCTTTTCATTCAGTACTTC. The entire variable domain, with the rest obtained from reference TRBV7-2 and TRBJ2-4, is as follows: GAGVSQSPSNKVTEKGKDVELRCDPISGHTALYWYRQSLGQGLEFLIYFQGNSAPDKSGLPSDRFSAERTGGSVSTLTIQRTQQEDSAVYLCASSFPDRGLFIQYFGAGTRLSVL.

In its sample, this clonotype was seen many times. This chain joins TRBV28 and TRBJ1-4; 7 bases align to TRBD1. Per the germline V gene, CDR1 is MDHEN and CDR2 is SYDVKM. This CDR3 contains 14 residues. Losses at the gene ends were 7 bases for V and 3 bases for J; bases not matched to a gene: 5. For the CDR3, the DNA is TGTGCCAGCACCCCCGGGACAGCTAATGAAAAACTGTTTTTT. Translated, it gives CASTPGTANEKLFF.

The rearrangement joins TRBV3-1 to TRBJ2-3, with D possibly matching TRBD1 (6 bases). CDR3 length: 11 residues. Germline V gene lookup returns CDR1 LGHDT and CDR2 YNNKEL (reference sequence). The V end lost 8 bases, the J end lost 6 bases, and 9 bases lay between the germline ends. The CDR3 here is CASSRGDTQYF. CDR3 in DNA: TGTGCCAGCTCAAGGGGGGATACGCAGTATTTT.

The table lists this clonotype with a few counts. The chain carries TRBV18 and TRBJ2-1, with D perhaps given as TRBD1 or TRBD2 (5 bases each). The length of the CDR3 is 15 residues. V shed 5 bases and J shed 3 bases, with 14 bases lying between them. Germline CDR1 KGHSH, CDR2 LQKENI. The CDR3 spells CASSSGTGNYNEQFF. The DNA for the CDR3 is TGTGCCAGCTCATCCGGGACGGGCAACTACAATGAGCAGTTCTTC.

This clonotype was counted at least ten times. This chain joins TRBV4-1 and TRBJ1-3; no clear D gene. Germline-derived CDR1 and CDR2 are MGHRA and YSYEKL. This CDR3 contains 16 residues. Trimming shortened V by 0 bases and J by 0 bases, and 9 bases separated the two germline ends. In DNA form, the CDR3 reads TGCGCCAGCAGCCAAGAACCTAAGCTCTCTGGAAACACCATATATTTT. It translates to CASSQEPKLSGNTIYF.

The chain recombines TRBV3-1 with TRBJ2-6; 9 bases fit TRBD1. The CDR3 runs to 18 residues. J gave up 4 bases and V 3 bases, and 10 bases lay outside the gene matches. CDR1 is LGHDT, CDR2 YNNKEL, per germline (reference sequence). The CDR3 coding sequence is TGTGCCAGCAGCCACACTAACAGGGGGCGTAACGGGGCCAACGTCCTGACTTTC. It specifies CASSHTNRGRNGANVLTF.